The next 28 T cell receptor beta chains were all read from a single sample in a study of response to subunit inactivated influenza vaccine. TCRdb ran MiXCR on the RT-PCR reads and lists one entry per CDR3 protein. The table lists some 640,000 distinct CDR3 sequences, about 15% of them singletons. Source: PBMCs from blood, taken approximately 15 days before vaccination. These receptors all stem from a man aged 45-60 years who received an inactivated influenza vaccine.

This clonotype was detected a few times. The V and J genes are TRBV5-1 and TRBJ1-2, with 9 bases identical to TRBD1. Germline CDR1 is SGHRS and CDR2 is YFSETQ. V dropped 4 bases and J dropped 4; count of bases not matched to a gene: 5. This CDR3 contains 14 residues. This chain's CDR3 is CASSEGQGLYGYTF. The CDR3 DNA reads TGCGCCAGCAGCGAGGGACAGGGACTCTATGGCTACACCTTC.

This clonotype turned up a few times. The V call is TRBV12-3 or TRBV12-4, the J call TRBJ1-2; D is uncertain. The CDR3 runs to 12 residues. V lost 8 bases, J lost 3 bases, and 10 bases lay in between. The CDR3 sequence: CASVGRDYGYTF. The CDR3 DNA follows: TGTGCCAGCGTGGGAAGAGACTATGGCTACACCTTC.

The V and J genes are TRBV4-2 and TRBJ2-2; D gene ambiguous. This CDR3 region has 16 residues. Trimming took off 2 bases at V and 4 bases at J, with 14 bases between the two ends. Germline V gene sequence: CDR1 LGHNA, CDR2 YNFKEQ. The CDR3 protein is CASSQRIQKITGELFF. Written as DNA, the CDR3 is TGTGCCAGCAGCCAAAGAATCCAAAAAATCACCGGGGAGCTGTTTTTT.

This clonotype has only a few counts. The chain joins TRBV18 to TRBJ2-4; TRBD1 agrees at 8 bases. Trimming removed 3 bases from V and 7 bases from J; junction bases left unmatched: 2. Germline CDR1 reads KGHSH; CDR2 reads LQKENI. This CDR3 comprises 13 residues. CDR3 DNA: TGTGCCAGCTCACCCGGGGACAGGAACATTCAGTACTTC. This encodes CASSPGDRNIQYF.

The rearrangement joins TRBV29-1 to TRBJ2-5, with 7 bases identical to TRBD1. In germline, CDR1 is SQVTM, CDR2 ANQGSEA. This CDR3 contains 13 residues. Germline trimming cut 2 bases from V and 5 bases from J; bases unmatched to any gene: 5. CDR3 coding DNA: TGCAGCGTTGAAAAGGGGGCGCGGGAGACCCAGTACTTC. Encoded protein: CSVEKGARETQYF.

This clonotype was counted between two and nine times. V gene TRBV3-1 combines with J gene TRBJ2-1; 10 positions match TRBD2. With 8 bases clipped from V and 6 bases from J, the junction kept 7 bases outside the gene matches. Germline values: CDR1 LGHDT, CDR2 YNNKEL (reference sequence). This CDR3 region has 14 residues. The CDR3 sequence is CASERGGSLNEQFF. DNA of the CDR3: TGTGCCAGCGAGCGGGGGGGCTCTCTCAATGAGCAGTTCTTC.

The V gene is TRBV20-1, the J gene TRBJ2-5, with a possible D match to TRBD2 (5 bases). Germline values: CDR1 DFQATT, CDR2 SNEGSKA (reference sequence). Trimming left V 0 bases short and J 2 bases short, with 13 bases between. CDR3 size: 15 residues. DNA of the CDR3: TGCAGTGCTAGAGATTGGGCCCGGGGACAAGAGACCCAGTACTTC. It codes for CSARDWARGQETQYF.

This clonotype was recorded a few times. The CDR3 nucleotides are TGTGCCAGCAGCCAAGGTGGATTCGTGACCCAGTACTTC. Translating it yields CASSQGGFVTQYF. The V call is TRBV3-1, the J call TRBJ2-5; D unclear. V gave up 1 base and J gave up 7 bases, with 10 bases separating them. The germline CDR1 and CDR2 sequences are LGHDT and YNNKEL (reference sequence). This CDR3 region has 13 residues.

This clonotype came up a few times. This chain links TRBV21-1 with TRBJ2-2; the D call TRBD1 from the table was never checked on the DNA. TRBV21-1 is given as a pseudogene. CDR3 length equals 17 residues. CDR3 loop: CASDGRDRNLNTGELFF. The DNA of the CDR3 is TGTGCCAGCGACGGTCGGGACAGAAACTTGAACACCGGGGAGCTGTTTTTT.

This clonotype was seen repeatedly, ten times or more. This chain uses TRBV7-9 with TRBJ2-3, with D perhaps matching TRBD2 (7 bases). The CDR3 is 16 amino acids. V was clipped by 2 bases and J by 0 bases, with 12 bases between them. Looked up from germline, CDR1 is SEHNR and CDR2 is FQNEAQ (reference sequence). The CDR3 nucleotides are TGTGCCAGCAGCTTATGGGGGGGCGGAAGCACAGATACGCAGTATTTT. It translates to CASSLWGGGSTDTQYF.

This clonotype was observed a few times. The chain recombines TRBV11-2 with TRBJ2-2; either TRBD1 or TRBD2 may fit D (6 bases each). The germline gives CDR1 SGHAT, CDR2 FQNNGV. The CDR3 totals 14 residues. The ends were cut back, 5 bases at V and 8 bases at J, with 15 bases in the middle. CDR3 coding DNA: TGTGCCAGCAGCCGTGCCGGGGGCGGGGGGGAGCTGTTTTTT. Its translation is CASSRAGGGGELFF.

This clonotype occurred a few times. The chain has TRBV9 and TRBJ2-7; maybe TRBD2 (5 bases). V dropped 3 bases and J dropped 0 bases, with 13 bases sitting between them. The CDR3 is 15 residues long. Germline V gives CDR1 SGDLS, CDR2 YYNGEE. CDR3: CASSASSLSSYEQYF. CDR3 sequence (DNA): TGTGCCAGCAGCGCCTCTAGCCTTAGCTCCTACGAGCAGTACTTC.

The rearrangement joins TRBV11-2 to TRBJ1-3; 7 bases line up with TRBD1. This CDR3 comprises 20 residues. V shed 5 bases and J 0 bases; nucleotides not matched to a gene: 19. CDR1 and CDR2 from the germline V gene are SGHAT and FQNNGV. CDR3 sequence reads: CASSQGIGGFFLLSGNTIYF. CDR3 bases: TGTGCCAGCAGCCAGGGGATAGGGGGCTTCTTCCTACTCTCTGGAAACACCATATATTTT.

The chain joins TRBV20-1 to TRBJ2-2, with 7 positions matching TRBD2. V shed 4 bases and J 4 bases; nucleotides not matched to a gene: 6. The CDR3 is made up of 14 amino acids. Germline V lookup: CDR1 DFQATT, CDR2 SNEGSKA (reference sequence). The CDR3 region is CSAKGGGGTGELFF. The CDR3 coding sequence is TGCAGTGCTAAGGGCGGGGGAGGCACCGGGGAGCTGTTTTTT.

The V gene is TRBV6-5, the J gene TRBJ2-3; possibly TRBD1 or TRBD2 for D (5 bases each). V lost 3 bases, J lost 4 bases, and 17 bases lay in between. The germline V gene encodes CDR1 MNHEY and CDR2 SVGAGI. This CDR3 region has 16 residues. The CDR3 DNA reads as TGTGCCAGCAGTTATACCCTGGGGATGGGGGCAGATACGCAGTATTTT. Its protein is CASSYTLGMGADTQYF.

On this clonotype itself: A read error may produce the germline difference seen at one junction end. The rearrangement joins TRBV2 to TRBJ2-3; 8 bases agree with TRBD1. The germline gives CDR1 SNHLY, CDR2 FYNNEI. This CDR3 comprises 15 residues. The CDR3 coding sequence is TGTGCCAGCAGTGGGTCCGGGACAGGCACAGATACGGAGTATTTT. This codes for CASSGSGTGTDTEYF.

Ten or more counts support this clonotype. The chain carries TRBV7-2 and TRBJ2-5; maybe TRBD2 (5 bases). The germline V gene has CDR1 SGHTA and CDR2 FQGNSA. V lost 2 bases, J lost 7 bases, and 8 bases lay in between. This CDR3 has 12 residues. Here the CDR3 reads CASSLSGGTQYF. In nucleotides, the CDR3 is TGTGCCAGCAGCTTAAGTGGAGGGACCCAGTACTTC.

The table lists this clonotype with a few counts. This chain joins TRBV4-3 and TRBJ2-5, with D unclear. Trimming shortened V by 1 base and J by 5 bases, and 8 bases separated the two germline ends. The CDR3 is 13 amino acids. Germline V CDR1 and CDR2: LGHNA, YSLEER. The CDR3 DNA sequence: TGCGCCAGCAGCCAAGCAGCGACGGAGACCCAGTACTTC. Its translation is CASSQAATETQYF.

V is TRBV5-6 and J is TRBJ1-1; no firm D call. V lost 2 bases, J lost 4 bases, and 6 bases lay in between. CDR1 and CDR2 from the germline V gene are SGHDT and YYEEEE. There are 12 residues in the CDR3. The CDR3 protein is CASSFGITEAFF. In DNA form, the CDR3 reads TGTGCCAGCAGCTTTGGCATCACTGAAGCTTTCTTT.

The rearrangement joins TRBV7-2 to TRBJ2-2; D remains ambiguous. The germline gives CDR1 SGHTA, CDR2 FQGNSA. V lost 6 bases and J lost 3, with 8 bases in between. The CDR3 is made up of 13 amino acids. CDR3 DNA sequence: TGTGCCAGCAGGTTATGGGACACCGGGGAGCTGTTTTTT. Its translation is CASRLWDTGELFF.

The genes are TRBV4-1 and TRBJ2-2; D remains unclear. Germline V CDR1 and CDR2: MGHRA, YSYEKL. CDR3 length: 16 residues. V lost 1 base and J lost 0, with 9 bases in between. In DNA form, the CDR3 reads TGCGCCAGCAGCCAAGCAAGACGGACGAACACCGGGGAGCTGTTTTTT. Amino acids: CASSQARRTNTGELFF.

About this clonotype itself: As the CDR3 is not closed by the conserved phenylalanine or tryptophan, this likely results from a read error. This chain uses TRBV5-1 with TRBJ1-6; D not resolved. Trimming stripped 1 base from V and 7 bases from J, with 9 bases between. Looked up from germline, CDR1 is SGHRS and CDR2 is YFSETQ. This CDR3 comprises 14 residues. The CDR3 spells CASSLRERNSPLHL. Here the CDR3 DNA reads TGCGCCAGCAGCTTGCGGGAGCGGAATTCACCCCTCCACCTT.

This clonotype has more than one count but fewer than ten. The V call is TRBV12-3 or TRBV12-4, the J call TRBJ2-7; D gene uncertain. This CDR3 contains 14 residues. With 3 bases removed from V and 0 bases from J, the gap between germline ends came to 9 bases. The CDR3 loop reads CASSLSSYSYEQYF. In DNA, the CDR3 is TGTGCCAGCAGTTTGTCCAGCTACTCCTACGAGCAGTACTTC.

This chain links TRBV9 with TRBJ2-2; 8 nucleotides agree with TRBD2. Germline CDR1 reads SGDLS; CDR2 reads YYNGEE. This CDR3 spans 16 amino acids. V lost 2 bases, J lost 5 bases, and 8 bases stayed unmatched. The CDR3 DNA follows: TGTGCCAGCAGCGTTACCGGGAGGGCCCGGACCGGGGAGCTGTTTTTT. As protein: CASSVTGRARTGELFF.

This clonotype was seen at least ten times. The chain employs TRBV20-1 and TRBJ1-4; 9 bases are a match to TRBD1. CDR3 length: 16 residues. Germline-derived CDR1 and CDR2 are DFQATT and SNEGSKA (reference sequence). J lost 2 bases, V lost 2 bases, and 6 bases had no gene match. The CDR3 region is CSARTGTGTTNEKLFF. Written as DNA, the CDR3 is TGCAGTGCTAGAACCGGGACAGGGACTACTAATGAAAAACTGTTTTTT.

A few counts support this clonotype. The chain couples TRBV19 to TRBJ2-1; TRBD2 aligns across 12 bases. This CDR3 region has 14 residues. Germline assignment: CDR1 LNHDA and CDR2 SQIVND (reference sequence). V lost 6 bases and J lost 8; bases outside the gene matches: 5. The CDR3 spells CASSPSGRVYEQFF. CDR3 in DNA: TGTGCCAGTAGCCCTAGCGGGAGGGTCTATGAGCAGTTCTTC. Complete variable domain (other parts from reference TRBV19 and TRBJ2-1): DGGITQSPKYLFRKEGQNVTLSCEQNLNHDAMYWYRQDPGQGLRLIYYSQIVNDFQKGDIAEGYSVSREKKESFPLTVTSAQKNPTAFYLCASSPSGRVYEQFFGPGTRLTVL.

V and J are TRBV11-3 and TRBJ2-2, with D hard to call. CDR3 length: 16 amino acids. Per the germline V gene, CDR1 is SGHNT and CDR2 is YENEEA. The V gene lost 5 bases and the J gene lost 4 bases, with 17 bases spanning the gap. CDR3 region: CASSPGQTSGTGELFF. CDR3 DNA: TGTGCCAGCAGCCCCGGTCAGACCTCGGGCACCGGGGAGCTGTTTTTT. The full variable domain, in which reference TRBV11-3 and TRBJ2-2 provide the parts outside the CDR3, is EAGVVQSPRYKIIEKKQPVAFWCNPISGHNTLYWYLQNLGQGPELLIRYENEEAVDDSQLPKDRFSAERLKGVDSTLKIQPAELGDSAVYLCASSPGQTSGTGELFFGEGSRLTVL.

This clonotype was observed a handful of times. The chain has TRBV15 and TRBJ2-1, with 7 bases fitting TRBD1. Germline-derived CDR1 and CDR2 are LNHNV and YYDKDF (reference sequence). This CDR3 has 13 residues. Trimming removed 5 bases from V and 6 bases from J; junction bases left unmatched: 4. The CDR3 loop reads CATSARQGNEQFF. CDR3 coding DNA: TGTGCCACCAGCGCTCGACAGGGCAATGAGCAGTTCTTC.